A single sample is the source of the 10 T cell receptor beta chains below, sequenced in a study of blood T cell repertoires in COVID-19 (dated by TCRdb to the early 2020s). Library creation used the immunoSEQ multiplex PCR assay. TCRdb's version of the immuneACCESS table is confined to in-frame rearrangements and falls short of the full clone set. An unresolved V gene accounts for under half of the shortfall where checked; the remainder is of unknown origin. A total of about 440,000 clones appear in this sample, about 90% of them only once. Jointly, the top ten make up about 0.6% of the sample. The specimen was PBMCs or T cells enriched from blood (not recorded which). The receptors stem from a man aged 18 to 30 who had recovered from COVID-19.

The gene calls are TRBV9 and TRBJ2-3, with D unclear. CDR3 length: 13 residues. V was cut by 0 bases and J by 7 bases, with 9 bases left in between. Germline values: CDR1 SGDLS, CDR2 YYNGEE. CDR3 DNA sequence: TGTGCCAGCAGCGTAGGACTTCTTCATACGCAGTATTTT. This codes for CASSVGLLHTQYF.

There are a few counts of this clone. The V gene is TRBV4-1, the J gene TRBJ1-1, with 10 bases fitting TRBD1. The CDR3 loop spans 16 amino acids. The V gene end was trimmed by 4 bases and the J gene end by 3 bases; junction bases not matched to a gene: 8. The germline CDR1 and CDR2 sequences are MGHRA and YSYEKL. Here the CDR3 reads CASSPRQGAEYTEAFF. For the CDR3, the DNA is TGCGCCAGCAGCCCGCGACAGGGGGCGGAGTACACTGAAGCTTTCTTT.

This clone was counted only a few times. Here the CDR3 DNA reads TGTGCCAGCAGCGTAGGTGGGACACGGAGGGAGACCCAGTACTTC. This gives the protein CASSVGGTRRETQYF. J is TRBJ2-5 and V is TRBV9; TRBD1 might be the D (6 bases). The ends were cut back, 0 bases at V and 5 bases at J, with 14 bases in the middle. Per germline, CDR1 SGDLS and CDR2 YYNGEE. The CDR3 runs to 15 residues.

The V and J genes are TRBV25-1 and TRBJ1-4; D is unresolved. The CDR3 length is 14 residues. The V end lost 4 bases, the J end lost 3 bases, and 9 bases lay between the germline ends. CDR1 is MGHDK and CDR2 is SYGVNS in the germline V gene. The CDR3 DNA sequence: TGTGCCAGCAGTGTAAGCGCTTCTAATGAAAAACTGTTTTTT. Its protein is CASSVSASNEKLFF.

The gene calls are TRBV10-1 and TRBJ1-5; 9 bases agree with TRBD1. Trimming removed 4 bases from V and 2 bases from J; junction bases left unmatched: 6. Germline V CDR1 and CDR2: WNHNN, SYGVQD (reference sequence). This CDR3 has 16 residues. The CDR3 loop reads CASSGRTGARNQPQHF. DNA for the CDR3: TGCGCCAGCAGTGGCCGGACAGGGGCGCGCAATCAGCCCCAGCATTTT.

The chain carries TRBV28 and TRBJ1-5; perhaps TRBD1 as D (6 bases). There are 15 residues in the CDR3. CDR1 is MDHEN, CDR2 SYDVKM, per germline. The V gene lost 5 bases and the J gene lost 2 bases, with 13 bases spanning the gap. DNA of the CDR3: TGTGCCAGCAGTACAACAGGGTTGGGCAATCAGCCCCAGCATTTT. Translation: CASSTTGLGNQPQHF.

This clone has just one count. V usage is TRBV24-1 and J usage is TRBJ2-4; no clear D gene. The germline CDR1 and CDR2 sequences are KGHDR and SFDVKD. This CDR3 region has 12 residues. V was trimmed by 1 base and J by 9 bases, leaving 6 bases between them. Here the CDR3 reads CATSDLWSIQYF. Written as DNA, the CDR3 is TGTGCCACCAGTGATTTATGGAGCATTCAGTACTTC.

The J gene is TRBJ2-2, the V gene TRBV19; 7 bases fit TRBD2. Per the germline V gene, CDR1 is LNHDA and CDR2 is SQIVND (reference sequence). After removal of 1 base from V and 6 bases from J, the junction contained 5 bases not matched to a gene. The CDR3 consists of 15 residues. The CDR3 region is CASSIGGGGAGELFF. Written as DNA, the CDR3 is TGTGCCAGTAGTATAGGTGGCGGGGGTGCCGGGGAGCTGTTTTTT.

V and J are TRBV5-1 and TRBJ1-6; the D is unclear. The CDR3 spans 14 residues. From germline, CDR1 is SGHRS and CDR2 YFSETQ. V was trimmed by 4 bases and J by 7 bases, leaving 12 bases between them. The CDR3 region is CASSPETSNSPLHF. The CDR3 DNA reads as TGCGCCAGCAGCCCGGAAACTAGCAATTCACCCCTCCACTTT.

The chain combines TRBV3-1 (or the pseudogene TRBV3-2) with TRBJ1-5; D gene ambiguous. Germline lookup yields CDR1 LGHDT and CDR2 YNNKEL (reference sequence). The CDR3 contains 13 residues. The germline V and J ends were trimmed by 2 bases and 5 bases, with 7 bases remaining between them. Here the CDR3 DNA reads TGTGCCAGCAGCCAAATGGCAGATCAGCCCCAGCATTTT. Its protein product is CASSQMADQPQHF.